The present entry profiles one T cell receptor (beta chain) with its context. Produced via immunoSEQ multiplex PCR; TCRdb's table is partial and in-frame only. The table lists about 100,000 clones, almost 90% of them singletons, with about 4.6% in the top ten. The germline V and J ends were trimmed by 2 bases and 5 bases, with 10 bases remaining between them. This CDR3 comprises 14 residues. Germline V gene sequence: CDR1 LGHDT, CDR2 YNNKEL (reference sequence). The sample comes from a study of blood T cell repertoires in COVID-19. Study-wide context: PBMCs, B-cell-depleted T cells, or T cells were the source of the cDNA or gDNA that made up the material.

The specimen sequenced was peripheral blood. This clonotype originated in a human donor in a cohort sampled during active COVID-19. The chain joins TRBV3-1 (or the pseudogene TRBV3-2) to TRBJ2-1; D perhaps matches TRBD2 (5 bases). CDR3 region: CASSQMGGHNEQFF. The CDR3 nucleotides are TGTGCCAGCAGCCAAATGGGCGGGCACAATGAGCAGTTCTTC.